This TCR beta chain was sequenced for a study of T cell repertoires in cytomegalovirus infection. As for the study in general: CMV infection plus the matching HLA type was flagged by public TCR beta signatures. Findings and caveats of the study: HLA-C-restricted CMV-specific TCR beta clonotypes prevailed in the ex vivo response. Cumulated frequencies of public TCR beta families served to identify carriers of CMV plus the relevant HLA.

TCRdb used MiXCR to reprocess the reads, holding one entry per CDR3 protein. The sample consists of fewer than 200,000 distinct CDR3 sequences, roughly a fifth of them appearing once. The CDR3 runs to 16 residues. Germline CDR1 SNHLY, CDR2 FYNNEI. V lost 5 bases, J lost 3 bases, and 9 bases stayed unmatched. Notes on this clonotype: What it recognizes is unknown.

The receptor comes from a human donor in good health (CMV status not recorded). Some clones in this sample may be carry-over from other donors' samples. The chain links TRBV2 to TRBJ1-2; 10 nucleotides agree with TRBD1. The sequencing input was PBMCs. CDR3 coding DNA: TGTGCCAGCAGTCAACTCCGGGACAGGGGTTACTATGGCTACACCTTC. Amino acids: CASSQLRDRGYYGYTF.